Below, one T cell receptor beta chain is given with its context. Its recognized antigen is unknown. Base qualities are not recorded, but no much larger clone differs from it by a single base. This sample stems from a study of cytomegalovirus exposure and HLA in healthy donors (dated by TCRdb to about 2017). Background for the entire study: A later analysis indicated that the roughly 120 validation repertoires were generated on the platform also employed for the roughly 730 repertoires of the first cohort. The study aimed to test whether cataloging public T cell receptors could reveal signatures of past pathogen exposure. To predict cytomegalovirus infection status, the study brought together high-throughput TCR immunosequencing, statistical association of individual TCRs with disease status, and machine learning. A separate validation cohort of approximately 120 different subjects was used in addition to the 666-subject first cohort. The investigation overall reported the following: A later analysis had no HLA typing for the validation cohort, so co-occurrence there was scored across all 110 or so repertoires. A few of the identified cytomegalovirus-associated TCR beta chains were confirmed in vitro to be specific for cytomegalovirus antigens. In the study, approximately 160 TCR beta chains were listed as associated with cytomegalovirus. The authors suggested that the approach could potentially be generalized to other disease states and immunological phenotypes. Most TCR sequences were observed very rarely across donors, whereas some public TCRs were present in many individuals. Of the cluster scores, 90% to 95% were above 0 in a later analysis, which found that TCRs clustered in the first cohort also tended to co-occur in the approximately 110 validation repertoires. Cytomegalovirus status was reported to be diagnosed by the classifier with high specificity and sensitivity in both the original and validation cohorts.

Separate from the approximately 700-subject first cohort, the validation cohort of around 130 subjects was the group to which the donors belonged. The cysteine opens and the phenylalanine closes a CDR3 of 14 amino acids. Kept here is only the CDR3 DNA, which spans 42 bases and is read in frame from base 1. V is reduced by 5 bases and J by 2 bases, leaving a spacing of 10 bases between them. Reading the germline V gene gives CDR1 MNHEY and CDR2 SVGAGI. Library preparation used the immunoSEQ multiplex PCR assay. The source study handled its data this way. A statistical classification framework was developed to diagnose cytomegalovirus status using the catalog of TCR beta chain sequences. TCRdb obtained this table from immuneACCESS and retained in-frame rearrangements with V and J assigned. These tables miss some clones; where compared with another copy, unresolved V genes account for less than half of the shortfall, and the remainder is unexplained. The DNA was the basis for D and trimming; V, J and clone size are from that table. For this sample the table gives some 150,000 clones, of which around nine tenths were detected only once. The ten top clones hold 1.4% of the sample.

The V and J segments used are TRBV6-5 and TRBJ2-1; the D gene is possibly TRBD1, with 6 bases matching. The sequenced material came from PBMCs. The clonotype originates from a woman in her twenties or thirties in good health and CMV-seronegative. The DNA reads TGTGCCAGCAGTGACAGGACCCCCTACAATGAGCAGTTCTTC. Translation gives CASSDRTPYNEQFF.